A selection of T cell receptor beta chains follows, all from one sample in a study of shared clonotypes between healthy human individuals. Assay: immunoSEQ multiplex PCR; the TCRdb copy retains only in-frame clones and omits some. The sample includes just over 2,000,000 clones, 85% to 95% of them seen just once. Sequenced material: naive CD4+ T cells sorted from blood. The receptor set was obtained from a man between 18 and 35 years old in good health. CDR3s include the opening cysteine and the closing phenylalanine or tryptophan. The D gene is left open where the match is weak. A clone size is listed for some rows: how often the clone was seen (once, few, many), or a class if it is expanded.

J,size,D,V,CDR3,DNA
TRBJ2-7,once,NA,TRBV4-1,CASSQESRTATYEQYF,TGCGCCAGCAGCCAAGAAAGTAGAACGGCCACCTACGAGCAGTACTTC
TRBJ1-3,NA,NA,TRBV5-1,CASSFTAGSAGNTIYF,TGCGCCAGCAGCTTCACTGCGGGGTCGGCTGGAAACACCATATATTTT
TRBJ2-3,NA,TRBD2,TRBV2,CASSGPNESSGRAPDTQYF,TGTGCCAGCAGCGGTCCAAACGAATCTAGCGGGAGGGCCCCAGATACGCAGTATTTT
TRBJ1-1,NA,NA,TRBV5-4,CASSVSGTLNTEAFF,TGTGCCAGCAGCGTTTCCGGGACCCTGAACACTGAAGCTTTCTTT
TRBJ2-2,few,NA,TRBV4-1,CASSQDSLGINTGELFF,TGCGCCAGCAGCCAAGATTCATTAGGGATCAACACCGGGGAGCTGTTTTTT
TRBJ1-5,few,NA,TRBV19,CASKTGPGNQPQHF,TGTGCCAGTAAGACGGGGCCAGGGAATCAGCCCCAGCATTTT
TRBJ2-7,NA,TRBD1,TRBV5-1,CASSRAGTGSYEQYF,TGCGCCAGCAGCCGAGCCGGGACAGGTTCCTACGAGCAGTACTTC
TRBJ2-3,NA,NA,TRBV7-2,CASSSLNLSDLTDTQYF,TGTGCCAGCAGCTCCCTGAATCTTAGCGACCTAACAGATACGCAGTATTTT
TRBJ2-2,NA,NA,TRBV5-1,CASTPVGIDGELFF,TGCGCCAGCACCCCCGTGGGGATAGACGGGGAGCTGTTTTTT
TRBJ2-7,NA,TRBD2,TRBV28,CASSLVAGDVEQYF,TGTGCCAGCAGTTTAGTGGCGGGGGATGTCGAGCAGTACTTC
TRBJ2-3,NA,NA,TRBV5-6,CASSFRGPTDTQYF,TGTGCCAGCAGCTTTCGGGGGCCCACAGATACGCAGTATTTT
TRBJ1-6,NA,NA,TRBV11-2,CASSGDISYNSPLHF,TGTGCCAGCAGCGGTGATATCTCCTATAATTCACCCCTCCACTTT
TRBJ1-3,once,TRBD1,TRBV28,CASSFLQGAGNTIYF,TGTGCCAGCAGTTTCTTACAGGGGGCAGGAAACACCATATATTTT
TRBJ1-5,once,NA,TRBV29-1,CSVVTDSNQPQHF,TGCAGCGTTGTGACAGACAGCAATCAGCCCCAGCATTTT
TRBJ1-6,NA,NA,TRBV6-5,CASGDKPNSPLHF,TGTGCCAGCGGGGACAAACCGAATTCACCCCTCCACTTT
TRBJ2-1,NA,TRBD2,TRBV5-6,CASSFGGRHNEQFF,TGTGCCAGCAGCTTCGGCGGGAGACACAATGAGCAGTTCTTC
TRBJ2-7,NA,TRBD1,TRBV28,CASSLVGTGSYEQYF,TGTGCCAGCAGTTTGGTTGGGACAGGCTCCTACGAGCAGTACTTC
TRBJ2-1,once,NA,TRBV15,CATSRVDTRVNEQFF,TGTGCCACCAGCAGAGTCGACACTAGAGTCAATGAGCAGTTCTTC
TRBJ1-6,NA,NA,TRBV27,CASSYLGYYNSPLHF,TGTGCCAGCAGTTACCTGGGGTATTATAATTCACCCCTCCACTTT
TRBJ1-2,NA,TRBD1,TRBV5-4,CASSLGQGIDGYTF,TGTGCCAGCAGCTTGGGACAGGGTATCGATGGCTACACCTTC
TRBJ2-7,NA,NA,TRBV7-9,CASSLGWSADSYEQYF,TGTGCCAGCAGCTTAGGGTGGTCAGCCGACTCCTACGAGCAGTACTTC
TRBJ2-7,NA,TRBD2,TRBV14,CASSQARGVGGQYF,TGTGCCAGCAGCCAAGCTCGGGGGGTAGGCGGGCAGTACTTC
TRBJ1-2,NA,TRBD1,TRBV5-4,CASSLGQGLSGYTF,TGTGCCAGCAGCTTGGGACAGGGCCTATCTGGCTACACCTTC
TRBJ1-2,NA,NA,TRBV7-9,CASSSQDKPYTF,TGTGCCAGCAGCTCGCAAGACAAACCCTACACCTTC
TRBJ2-7,NA,TRBD1,TRBV28,CASSRGDREGSYEQYF,TGTGCCAGCAGCAGGGGTGACAGGGAAGGGTCCTACGAGCAGTACTTC
TRBJ1-3,NA,NA,TRBV4-3,CASSQEVGPGNTIYF,TGCGCCAGCAGCCAAGAGGTGGGGCCTGGAAACACCATATATTTT
TRBJ1-1,NA,NA,TRBV10-1,CASSESMGRVTEAFF,TGCGCCAGCAGTGAGTCGATGGGCAGGGTGACTGAAGCTTTCTTT
TRBJ2-7,NA,TRBD2,TRBV6-5,CASRRSGIDEQYF,TGTGCCAGCAGACGGAGCGGGATCGACGAGCAGTACTTC
TRBJ1-2,once,NA,TRBV30,CAWSKGTGGYTF,TGTGCCTGGAGCAAAGGGACCGGAGGCTACACCTTC
TRBJ2-5,once,TRBD1,TRBV5-6,CASSLGQGMGETQYF,TGTGCCAGCAGTTTGGGACAGGGGATGGGTGAGACCCAGTACTTC
TRBJ2-5,NA,NA,TRBV25-1,CASSELTGTQETQYF,TGTGCCAGCAGTGAACTCACAGGGACCCAAGAGACCCAGTACTTC
TRBJ1-2,NA,NA,TRBV5-1,CASSKGDIGNYGYTF,TGCGCCAGCAGCAAAGGGGACATCGGAAACTATGGCTACACCTTC
TRBJ1-1,NA,TRBD1,TRBV27,CASSYRGGNTEAFF,TGTGCCAGCAGTTACAGGGGAGGGAACACTGAAGCTTTCTTT
TRBJ1-6,NA,TRBD1,TRBV30,CAWGRQGDSPLHF,TGTGCCTGGGGCCGACAGGGTGATTCACCCCTCCACTTT
TRBJ1-2,NA,NA,TRBV7-2,CASSHSLGGVVGYTF,TGTGCCAGCAGCCACAGTTTGGGGGGCGTTGTTGGCTACACCTTC
TRBJ1-5,NA,NA,TRBV28,CASNPEGTRGQPQHF,TGTGCCAGCAACCCCGAGGGGACACGGGGGCAGCCCCAGCATTTT
TRBJ2-7,once,NA,TRBV7-9,CASSHTSYEQYF,TGTGCCAGCAGCCATACCTCCTACGAGCAGTACTTC
TRBJ2-3,NA,NA,TRBV6-5,CASSPLGGTDTQYF,TGTGCCAGCAGTCCTCTGGGCGGGACAGATACGCAGTATTTT
TRBJ2-7,NA,NA,TRBV5-6,CASRRKGGTSYEQYF,TGTGCCAGCAGACGGAAGGGCGGGACATCCTACGAGCAGTACTTC
TRBJ1-1,NA,TRBD1,TRBV5-1,CASSSGQVRTEAFF,TGCGCCAGCAGCTCAGGACAGGTCCGCACTGAAGCTTTCTTT